This entry concerns a single T cell receptor beta chain. In the study's own analysis: Cell counts per sample came from amplifying reference gene primers. Some clones are missing from TCRdb's copy, which holds only in-frame ones; the method was immunoSEQ multiplex PCR. V and J calls and clone size follow that table, whereas D and trimming were derived from the DNA. The table shows some 90,000 clones, with about 84% occurring only once. V dropped 0 bases and J dropped 2 bases, with 19 bases sitting between them. Germline assignment: CDR1 LGHNA and CDR2 YSLEER. The CDR3 loop spans 19 amino acids. This specimen comes from a study of blood T cell repertoires in COVID-19. Whole-study context: Donors in the United States, Italy and Spain gave samples during acute or convalescent COVID-19.

Sequenced material: peripheral blood. The V call is TRBV4-3, the J call TRBJ1-4, with a weak D call TRBD1 (5 bases). This sequence was found in a human donor in a cohort sampled during active COVID-19. CDR3 sequence: CASSQDLFPQGRTNEKLFF. Here the CDR3 DNA reads TGCGCCAGCAGCCAAGATCTGTTCCCCCAGGGAAGGACTAATGAAAAACTGTTTTTT.